Listed below are T cell receptor beta chains from one sample, sequenced in a study of synovial regulatory T cells in juvenile arthritis. Produced via immunoSEQ multiplex PCR; TCRdb's table is partial and in-frame only. This sample contains 6,800 or so clones. Sequenced sample: Treg cells from blood. These TCRs come from a donor aged 2 to 35 with juvenile idiopathic arthritis. The CDR3 runs from the conserved cysteine through the conserved F or W. Where a row states a size, it is once, few, many or the class of an expanded clone; other rows omit it.

V gene: TRBV13
clone size: NA
J gene: TRBJ2-7
CDR3 protein: CASSPQGSSYEQYF

V gene: TRBV5-4
clone size: NA
J gene: TRBJ2-2
CDR3 protein: CASSSARGESTGELFF

V gene: TRBV7-2
clone size: NA
J gene: TRBJ2-7
CDR3 protein: CASSPNLGLFAYEQYF

V gene: TRBV6-6
clone size: NA
J gene: TRBJ2-7
CDR3 protein: CASSPTWTGSYEQYF

V gene: TRBV7-2
clone size: NA
J gene: TRBJ1-2
CDR3 protein: CASSSTGGLPNYGYTF

V gene: TRBV2
clone size: NA
J gene: TRBJ1-4
CDR3 protein: CASKGTRESEKLFF

V gene: TRBV6-6
clone size: NA
J gene: TRBJ1-3
CDR3 protein: CASRESGPFSGNTIYF

V gene: TRBV6-1
clone size: NA
J gene: TRBJ2-5
CDR3 protein: CASSDTTAGFLETQYF

V gene: TRBV28
clone size: NA
J gene: TRBJ2-2
CDR3 protein: CASRRQGPNTGELFF

V gene: TRBV18
clone size: NA
J gene: TRBJ1-5
CDR3 protein: CASSSGTEGNQPQHF

V gene: TRBV11-3
clone size: NA
J gene: TRBJ2-3
CDR3 protein: CASSLGPSITDTQYF

V gene: TRBV19
clone size: NA
J gene: TRBJ1-1
CDR3 protein: CASSRWSEAFF

V gene: TRBV2
clone size: NA
J gene: TRBJ1-2
CDR3 protein: CASGEASQGARGYGYTF

V gene: TRBV5-1
clone size: NA
J gene: TRBJ1-1
CDR3 protein: CASSLSGMNTEAFF

V gene: TRBV18
clone size: NA
J gene: TRBJ1-4
CDR3 protein: CASSRRNQNRDRGTNEKLFF

V gene: TRBV2
clone size: NA
J gene: TRBJ1-1
CDR3 protein: CASSVWQAAFEDTEAFF

V gene: TRBV6-4
clone size: NA
J gene: TRBJ2-1
CDR3 protein: CASSDGNDEQFF

V gene: TRBV29-1
clone size: NA
J gene: TRBJ2-3
CDR3 protein: CSVTLRTSGNTDTQYF

V gene: TRBV6-1
clone size: NA
J gene: TRBJ1-4
CDR3 protein: CASSAGTTPGLFF

V gene: TRBV30
clone size: medium-sized
J gene: TRBJ1-1
CDR3 protein: CAWSLGPNTEAFF

V gene: TRBV18
clone size: NA
J gene: TRBJ2-6
CDR3 protein: CASSPNVFAQVASGANVLTF

V gene: TRBV19
clone size: NA
J gene: TRBJ1-1
CDR3 protein: CASSMLVFRGQMNTEAFF

V gene: TRBV9
clone size: medium-sized
J gene: TRBJ1-6
CDR3 protein: CASSVFGGDSPLHF

V gene: TRBV28
clone size: NA
J gene: TRBJ2-3
CDR3 protein: CASRLPRGTGYTDTQYF

V gene: TRBV10-1
clone size: NA
J gene: TRBJ2-7
CDR3 protein: CASSAGLFYEQYF

V gene: TRBV10-3
clone size: NA
J gene: TRBJ2-1
CDR3 protein: CAISAELHYNEQFF

V gene: TRBV4-3
clone size: NA
J gene: TRBJ1-3
CDR3 protein: CASSQDSSSGNTIYF

V gene: TRBV4-2
clone size: NA
J gene: TRBJ1-3
CDR3 protein: CASSSPVKGGGNTIYF

V gene: TRBV6-6
clone size: NA
J gene: TRBJ1-5
CDR3 protein: CASQGTVQPQHF

V gene: TRBV19
clone size: NA
J gene: TRBJ2-1
CDR3 protein: CASTPSGLAGLYNEQFF

V gene: TRBV7-2
clone size: NA
J gene: TRBJ1-2
CDR3 protein: CASSRTGSNYGYTF

V gene: TRBV7-9
clone size: NA
J gene: TRBJ2-1
CDR3 protein: CASSLLAGGPSSYNEQFF

V gene: TRBV25-1
clone size: NA
J gene: TRBJ2-1
CDR3 protein: CASRGREAINEQFF

V gene: TRBV4-1
clone size: NA
J gene: TRBJ2-7
CDR3 protein: CASSQALTSGTPSSYEQYF

V gene: TRBV7-9
clone size: NA
J gene: TRBJ1-4
CDR3 protein: CASSPRGLPEGSEKLFF

V gene: TRBV5-1
clone size: NA
J gene: TRBJ2-7
CDR3 protein: CASSLEASSYEQYF

V gene: TRBV29-1
clone size: NA
J gene: TRBJ1-1
CDR3 protein: CSVQRRVEAEAFF

V gene: TRBV30
clone size: NA
J gene: TRBJ2-1
CDR3 protein: CAWLSWGNEQFF

V gene: TRBV6-5
clone size: NA
J gene: TRBJ1-2
CDR3 protein: CASSYWTGADGYTF

V gene: TRBV7-2
clone size: NA
J gene: TRBJ2-1
CDR3 protein: CASSLYRDTYNEQFF

V gene: TRBV5-5
clone size: NA
J gene: TRBJ1-2
CDR3 protein: CASSTYRGYDGYTF

V gene: TRBV4-2
clone size: NA
J gene: TRBJ2-3
CDR3 protein: CASSQGTSGSIVDTQYF

V gene: TRBV2
clone size: NA
J gene: TRBJ1-4
CDR3 protein: CASRTRGLEEKLFF

V gene: TRBV6-5
clone size: NA
J gene: TRBJ1-2
CDR3 protein: CASSYSGTYGYTF

V gene: TRBV11-2
clone size: NA
J gene: TRBJ1-2
CDR3 protein: CASSLDRGYGYTF

V gene: TRBV6-5
clone size: NA
J gene: TRBJ1-2
CDR3 protein: CASSLPTGYGYTF

V gene: TRBV5-1
clone size: NA
J gene: TRBJ2-1
CDR3 protein: CASSFQGGTNNEQFF

V gene: TRBV6-4
clone size: NA
J gene: TRBJ1-2
CDR3 protein: CASRSLNGYTF

V gene: TRBV7-2
clone size: NA
J gene: TRBJ2-7
CDR3 protein: CASSLVEGGYEQYF

V gene: TRBV7-9
clone size: medium-sized
J gene: TRBJ1-6
CDR3 protein: CASSLPKAPLHF

V gene: TRBV19
clone size: NA
J gene: TRBJ2-7
CDR3 protein: CASSIPGTRREQYF

V gene: TRBV7-2
clone size: NA
J gene: TRBJ1-1
CDR3 protein: CASSLGPTRWDLIAEAFF

V gene: TRBV28
clone size: NA
J gene: TRBJ1-2
CDR3 protein: CASSSALWSGYTF

V gene: TRBV20-1
clone size: NA
J gene: TRBJ1-1
CDR3 protein: CSAGGSPEAFF

V gene: TRBV6-1
clone size: NA
J gene: TRBJ2-7
CDR3 protein: CASSDVGQGGNEQYF